This paragraph covers one T cell receptor beta chain sequence. Its antigen is as yet unknown. Samples came from healthy bone marrow donors. The PCR had 60 Vbeta and 13 Jbeta primers. Using immunoSEQ multiplex PCR, the repertoire was profiled, and TCRdb retains in-frame clones only, with some absent. This table has 150,000 or so clones, over 75% appearing once. The data originate from a study of cytomegalovirus exposure and HLA in healthy donors. Study-wide results and limits: Using the classifier, cytomegalovirus status was reportedly diagnosed with high specificity and sensitivity.

Germline trimming cut 8 bases from V and 5 bases from J; bases unmatched to any gene: 9. CDR3 length: 14 residues. Germline V gene lookup returns CDR1 KGHSH and CDR2 LQKENI. The receptor comes from a man aged 45-60 years in good health and CMV-seropositive. The sequenced sample was PBMCs. The chain employs TRBV18 and TRBJ2-7; TRBD2 matches 10 bases. DNA of the CDR3: TGTGCCAGCACCCTTAGCGGGGGGAGCAACGAGCAGTACTTC. It translates to CASTLSGGSNEQYF.